The 22 T cell receptor beta chains below were found in one sample sequenced in a study of blood T cell repertoires in COVID-19. Assay: immunoSEQ multiplex PCR; the TCRdb copy retains only in-frame clones and omits some. The table shows some 90,000 clones, with approximately 80% occurring only once. Sample: peripheral blood. The receptors were gathered from a human donor in a cohort sampled during active COVID-19.

This clone appeared a single time. This chain joins TRBV10-3 and TRBJ1-2; D is possibly TRBD1 (6 bases). From germline, CDR1 is ENHRY and CDR2 SYGVKD. V shed 3 bases and J shed 2 bases, with 10 bases lying between them. The CDR3 loop spans 14 amino acids. The CDR3 reads CAISDPDRNYGYTF. CDR3 DNA sequence: TGTGCCATCAGTGACCCCGACAGGAACTATGGCTACACCTTC.

The chain couples TRBV12-5 to TRBJ2-3, with D perhaps TRBD2 (5 bases). Germline CDR1 LGHNT, CDR2 FRNRAP. V gave up 9 bases and J gave up 4 bases, with 14 bases separating them. CDR3 length: 13 residues. Here the CDR3 DNA reads TGTGCTAGCTCCGGGAATATCGCAGATACGCAGTATTTT. Amino acids: CASSGNIADTQYF.

The table lists this clone with a few counts. The V and J genes are TRBV4-1 and TRBJ1-6, with TRBD1 identical over 8 bases. J gave up 10 bases and V 4 bases, and 9 bases lay outside the gene matches. Germline values: CDR1 MGHRA, CDR2 YSYEKL. This CDR3 is built from 15 residues. The CDR3, as DNA: TGCGCCAGCAGCCCCGCTGGACAGGGTAGCTCACCCCTCCACTTT. Its translation: CASSPAGQGSSPLHF.

DNA for the CDR3: TGTGCCAGTAAGGGAGCTCAGCAGTTCATTTCTGGGGCCAACGTCCTGACTTTC. It translates to CASKGAQQFISGANVLTF. The V and J genes are TRBV19 and TRBJ2-6, with TRBD2 as a possible D gene (5 bases). The CDR3 loop spans 18 amino acids. Trimming shortened V by 7 bases and J by 1 base, and 20 bases separated the two germline ends. The germline CDR1 and CDR2 sequences are LNHDA and SQIVND (reference sequence).

This chain uses TRBV5-6 with TRBJ2-4; TRBD1 matches 8 bases. Germline assignment: CDR1 SGHDT and CDR2 YYEEEE. The CDR3 spans 16 residues. V shed 3 bases, J shed 7 bases, and the junction held 12 bases outside the gene matches. CDR3 DNA sequence: TGTGCCAGCAGCTCCCCTTTCCACTCAGGGGGCAACATTCAGTACTTC. As protein: CASSSPFHSGGNIQYF. Complete variable domain (other parts from reference TRBV5-6 and TRBJ2-4): DAGVTQSPTHLIKTRGQQVTLRCSPKSGHDTVSWYQQALGQGPQFIFQYYEEEERQRGNFPDRFSGHQFPNYSSELNVNALLLGDSALYLCASSSPFHSGGNIQYFGAGTRLSVL.

The chain has TRBV27 and TRBJ1-5; 8 bases are a match to TRBD1. Trimming took 2 bases from V and 6 from J; bases not matched to a gene: 6. Germline CDR1 reads MNHEY; CDR2 reads SMNVEV (reference sequence). The CDR3 consists of 15 residues. The CDR3 region is CASSLSRTGFQPQHF. CDR3 in DNA: TGTGCCAGCAGTTTAAGCAGGACAGGGTTTCAGCCCCAGCATTTT.

Details on this clone: Mismatch with germline at one junction end may stem from a read error. The chain uses TRBV18 and TRBJ1-5; 7 bases agree with TRBD1. The V gene's germline CDR1 is KGHSH and CDR2 LQKENI. The CDR3 sequence is 14 residues long. CDR3 amino acids: CASAPSGGDQPQHF. CDR3 DNA sequence: TGTGCCAGCGCACCCTCAGGGGGTGATCAGCCCCAGCATTTT.

The table lists this clone with a few counts. In DNA, the CDR3 is TGTGCCAGCTCACCACTGGTAGCGGGAGAACACGAGCAGTACTTC. This translates into CASSPLVAGEHEQYF. The V and J genes are TRBV18 and TRBJ2-7, with 9 bases lining up with TRBD2. CDR1 and CDR2 (germline): KGHSH, LQKENI. V lost 1 base, J lost 5 bases, and 6 bases stayed unmatched. The CDR3 length is 15 residues.

This chain joins TRBV5-1 and TRBJ2-1, with TRBD2 matching over 14 bases. V was pared by 4 bases and J by 8 bases, with 14 bases of the junction left unmatched. Per the germline V gene, CDR1 is SGHRS and CDR2 is YFSETQ. This CDR3 is built from 18 residues. CDR3 protein: CASSQGLAGAYSSDEQFF. CDR3 in DNA: TGCGCCAGCAGCCAGGGACTAGCGGGAGCTTATTCTAGCGATGAGCAGTTCTTC.

CDR3 sequence: CASSLDRAGEQYF. The CDR3 DNA follows: TGTGCCAGCAGCCTCGACAGGGCCGGCGAGCAGTACTTC. The chain is built from TRBV5-6 and TRBJ2-7, with 7 bases fitting TRBD1. The length of the CDR3 is 13 residues. The germline CDR1 and CDR2 sequences are SGHDT and YYEEEE. V lost 4 bases to trimming and J lost 6 bases; unmatched junction nucleotides: 7.

Only one count was recorded for this clone. This chain links TRBV11-2 with TRBJ1-2; 8 bases fit TRBD1. Trimming removed 5 bases from V and 8 bases from J; junction bases left unmatched: 7. This CDR3 has 13 amino acids. Germline values: CDR1 SGHAT, CDR2 FQNNGV. The CDR3 DNA reads as TGTGCCAGCAGCGCACGACAGGGGCAGGGCTACACCTTC. Translating gives CASSARQGQGYTF.

This chain joins TRBV10-1 and TRBJ2-5; 8 positions agree with TRBD2. The V and J ends lost 0 bases and 5 bases, in that order; junction bases with no gene match: 11. The germline V gene has CDR1 WNHNN and CDR2 SYGVQD (reference sequence). This CDR3 region has 17 residues. The CDR3 DNA follows: TGCGCCAGCAGTGAGTCGAGACTAGCGACTTTAAGGGAGACCCAGTACTTC. It yields the protein CASSESRLATLRETQYF.

V usage is TRBV5-6 and J usage is TRBJ1-5, with 7 bases matching TRBD1. From germline, CDR1 is SGHDT and CDR2 YYEEEE. The CDR3 runs 15 residues. The junction had 4 bases not matched to a gene; V was cut back by 4 bases and J by 0 bases. CDR3 sequence reads: CASSLGQYSNQPQHF. The DNA for the CDR3 is TGTGCCAGCAGCCTGGGACAGTATAGCAATCAGCCCCAGCATTTT.

The chain combines TRBV28 with TRBJ1-1, with a weak D call TRBD1 (6 bases). V was trimmed by 5 bases and J by 0 bases, leaving 16 bases between them. CDR3 size: 16 residues. In germline, CDR1 is MDHEN, CDR2 SYDVKM. The CDR3 sequence is CASSEPGTPMNTEAFF. The DNA of the CDR3 is TGTGCCAGCAGTGAACCCGGGACACCAATGAACACTGAAGCTTTCTTT.

The chain is built from TRBV18 and TRBJ1-1; TRBD1 agrees at 7 bases. There are 13 residues in the CDR3. The V gene's germline CDR1 is KGHSH and CDR2 LQKENI. Trimming removed 3 bases from V and 8 bases from J; junction bases left unmatched: 6. The CDR3 DNA reads as TGTGCCAGCTCACCGACCCAGACAGGGGAAGCTTTCTTT. It codes for CASSPTQTGEAFF.

The chain employs TRBV6-5 and TRBJ2-7, with a tentative D call TRBD2 (6 bases). From germline, CDR1 is MNHEY and CDR2 SVGAGI. The CDR3 loop spans 15 amino acids. The V and J ends lost 8 bases and 3 bases respectively, with 20 bases between them. The CDR3 sequence is CASQDPGRLSYEQYF. The CDR3 DNA follows: TGTGCCAGCCAGGACCCAGGGAGGTTGAGCTACGAGCAGTACTTC.

This clone was seen a single time. The chain joins TRBV30 to TRBJ1-4; possible D gene TRBD1, 6 bases. The ends were cut back, 6 bases at V and 5 bases at J, with 13 bases in the middle. There are 13 residues in the CDR3. The germline CDR1 and CDR2 sequences are GTSNPN and SVGIG (reference sequence). The CDR3: CACPGHSNEKLFF. CDR3 sequence (DNA): TGTGCCTGCCCGGGACATTCAAATGAAAAACTGTTTTTT.

V usage is TRBV30 and J usage is TRBJ1-2; 8 bases line up with TRBD1. CDR3 length: 15 amino acids. Trimming removed 0 bases from V and 7 bases from J; junction bases left unmatched: 10. Per germline, CDR1 GTSNPN and CDR2 SVGIG (reference sequence). The CDR3 DNA reads TGTGCCTGGAGTGTACAGTCAGGGGGCAGGAGTGGCTACACCTTC. Translating gives CAWSVQSGGRSGYTF. Full variable domain (rest looked up from reference TRBV30 and TRBJ1-2): SQTIHQWPATLVQPVGSPLSLECTVEGTSNPNLYWYRQAAGRGLQLLFYSVGIGQISSEVPQNLSASRPQDRQFILSSKKLLLSDSGFYLCAWSVQSGGRSGYTFGSGTRLTVV.

This clone was seen a handful of times. The rearrangement joins TRBV28 to TRBJ2-3; D not resolved. Looked up from germline, CDR1 is MDHEN and CDR2 is SYDVKM. Between the trimmed V and J ends, which lost 2 bases and 2 bases, there was a span of 8 bases. CDR3 size: 14 residues. The CDR3 sequence is CASSLRSSTDTQYF. In DNA form, the CDR3 reads TGTGCCAGCAGTTTAAGGAGTTCCACAGATACGCAGTATTTT. The full variable domain, with the rest looked up from reference TRBV28 and TRBJ2-3, is DVKVTQSSRYLVKRTGEKVFLECVQDMDHENMFWYRQDPGLGLRLIYFSYDVKMKEKGDIPEGYSVSREKKERFSLILESASTNQTSMYLCASSLRSSTDTQYFGPGTRLTVL.

J is TRBJ2-1 and V is TRBV27; 11 bases match TRBD2. The CDR3 totals 17 residues. The V gene end was trimmed by 6 bases and the J gene end by 0 bases; junction bases not matched to a gene: 7. Germline V gives CDR1 MNHEY, CDR2 SMNVEV (reference sequence). The CDR3 DNA is TGTGCCAGCAGACCTACTAGCGGGAGATCCTCCTACAATGAGCAGTTCTTC. This gives the protein CASRPTSGRSSYNEQFF.

The J gene is TRBJ2-7, the V gene TRBV9; tentative D call: TRBD2 (6 bases). The CDR3 runs to 14 residues. The germline gives CDR1 SGDLS, CDR2 YYNGEE. The V end lost 0 bases, the J end lost 4 bases, and 11 bases lay between the germline ends. The CDR3 region is CASSVEGTRYEQYF. For the CDR3, the DNA is TGTGCCAGCAGCGTAGAAGGGACTCGTTACGAGCAGTACTTC.

This clone turned up a few times. The chain has TRBV7-8 and TRBJ1-2; TRBD1 is a possible D gene (6 bases). Germline CDR1 and CDR2: SGHVS and FQNEAQ. V was clipped by 1 base and J by 5 bases, with 11 bases between them. The CDR3 runs 14 residues. CDR3 sequence: CASSLGQASYGYTF. CDR3 coding DNA: TGTGCCAGCAGCTTAGGACAGGCATCTTATGGCTACACCTTC.